Listed here are 14 T cell receptor beta chains from one sample, sequenced in a study of T cell responses to AZD1222 COVID-19 vaccine (dated by TCRdb to the early 2020s). This specimen's time point label, per the study, means: baseline before first vaccination. Libraries were built with the immunoSEQ multiplex PCR assay. TCRdb took over this immuneACCESS table, retaining in-frame rearrangements with V and J assigned. Such tables are incomplete; in checked studies, under half of the missing clones stem from an unresolved V gene, and the remainder is unexplained. This sample comprises about 180,000 clones, just over 85% of them detected only once. Approximately 7.7% of the sample belongs to the ten largest clones. The starting material was peripheral blood, obtained on day 0 of AZD1222 vaccination. The receptor source for this set is an adult in good health.

J is TRBJ2-1 and V is TRBV7-9, with 7 bases identical to TRBD2. The CDR3 sequence is 16 residues long. V was pared by 5 bases and J by 5 bases, with 12 bases of the junction left unmatched. The germline gives CDR1 SEHNR, CDR2 FQNEAQ (reference sequence). The chain's CDR3 is CASSARLAIADNEQFF. The CDR3 DNA follows: TGTGCCAGCAGCGCCCGACTAGCCATAGCCGACAATGAGCAGTTCTTC.

CDR3 residues: CASSPGSGVETQYF. The DNA for the CDR3 is TGTGCCAGCAGCCCCGGTAGCGGGGTGGAGACCCAGTACTTC. This sequence joins TRBV6-2 or TRBV6-3 and TRBJ2-5, with 8 nucleotides matching TRBD2. V shed 6 bases and J 5 bases; nucleotides not matched to a gene: 8. Germline CDR1 is MNHEY and CDR2 is SVGEGT. The CDR3 length is 14 residues.

The rearrangement links TRBV5-4 to TRBJ2-7; D not certain. Per germline, CDR1 SGHNT and CDR2 YYREEE (reference sequence). V lost 0 bases, J lost 3 bases, and 7 bases lay in between. This CDR3 is 13 amino acids long. The CDR3 region has the DNA TGTGCCAGCAGCTTGGACTTCAACTACGAGCAGTACTTC. Amino acid sequence: CASSLDFNYEQYF. Full variable domain (rest looked up from reference TRBV5-4 and TRBJ2-7): ETGVTQSPTHLIKTRGQQVTLRCSSQSGHNTVSWYQQALGQGPQFIFQYYREEENGRGNFPPRFSGLQFPNYSSELNVNALELDDSALYLCASSLDFNYEQYFGPGTRLTVT.

The chain combines TRBV5-5 with TRBJ1-2, with 7 positions matching TRBD1. The junction had 8 bases not matched to a gene; V was cut back by 4 bases and J by 5 bases. CDR1 and CDR2 (germline): SGHKS, YYEKEE (reference sequence). This CDR3 spans 14 amino acids. The CDR3 bases are TGTGCCAGCAGCCGAGAAGGGGGCCGGTATGGCTACACCTTC. Its translation: CASSREGGRYGYTF.

V usage is TRBV2 and J usage is TRBJ2-6; D unresolved. The CDR3 has 15 amino acids. The germline CDR1 and CDR2 sequences are SNHLY and FYNNEI. Trimming left V 5 bases short and J 0 bases short, with 8 bases between. The CDR3 region has the DNA TGTGCCAGCAGTAGGGTCGTCTCTGGGGCCAACGTCCTGACTTTC. Translation gives CASSRVVSGANVLTF.

This chain joins TRBV19 and TRBJ2-7; D is unresolved. This CDR3 contains 15 residues. The germline CDR1 and CDR2 sequences are LNHDA and SQIVND (reference sequence). V lost 3 bases and J lost 0, with 12 bases in between. In DNA, the CDR3 is TGTGCCAGTAGTATGGTGGCAGAGAGCTCCTACGAGCAGTACTTC. Its protein is CASSMVAESSYEQYF.

This chain connects TRBV12-3 or TRBV12-4 to TRBJ1-2, with a weak D call TRBD1 (6 bases). The V end lost 11 bases, the J end lost 5 bases, and 12 bases lay between the germline ends. The CDR3 runs to 11 residues. Here the CDR3 DNA reads TGTGCCTCGGGGGCCAGGTATGGCTACACCTTC. Translation gives CASGARYGYTF.

There are a few counts of this clone. V gene TRBV12-3 or TRBV12-4 combines with J gene TRBJ2-5; D gene ambiguous. CDR3 length: 13 amino acids. The V end lost 0 bases, the J end lost 2 bases, and 4 bases lay between the germline ends. CDR3 coding DNA: TGTGCCAGCAGTTTAGCGGTACAAGAGACCCAGTACTTC. Translated, it gives CASSLAVQETQYF.

The chain couples TRBV18 to TRBJ1-1; TRBD1 matches 8 bases. The CDR3 length is 16 residues. Germline CDR1 and CDR2: KGHSH and LQKENI. With 4 bases clipped from V and 3 bases from J, the junction kept 10 bases outside the gene matches. The CDR3 reads CASSLYATGADTEAFF. The CDR3 DNA reads as TGTGCCAGCTCACTCTACGCGACAGGGGCGGACACTGAAGCTTTCTTT.

The chain couples TRBV3-1 (or the pseudogene TRBV3-2) to TRBJ2-7; D not resolved. CDR1 LGHDT and CDR2 YNNKEL come from the germline V gene (reference sequence). Trimming pared 4 bases from V and 6 bases from J, leaving 13 bases between. The CDR3 runs 13 residues. The CDR3 reads CASSLLGYGEQYF. The DNA for the CDR3 is TGTGCCAGCAGCCTCCTCGGGTACGGCGAGCAGTACTTC.

In its sample, this clone was seen once. CDR3: CASSFKSDSPLHF. The CDR3 DNA sequence: TGTGCCAGCAGTTTTAAGTCGGACTCACCCCTCCACTTT. The chain has TRBV12-3 or TRBV12-4 and TRBJ1-6; no clear D. The CDR3 is made up of 13 amino acids. The germline V and J ends were trimmed by 3 bases and 10 bases, with 10 bases remaining between them.

In DNA form, the CDR3 reads TGTGCCTGGAGGGACACAGGGCGAGGGAGAACTGAAGCTTTCTTT. Its protein product is CAWRDTGRGRTEAFF. This chain links TRBV30 with TRBJ1-1; D possibly corresponds to TRBD1 (6 bases). The CDR3 extends over 15 amino acids. Germline CDR1 reads GTSNPN; CDR2 reads SVGIG (reference sequence). Trimming took 3 bases from V and 5 from J, leaving 19 bases between them.

The rearrangement joins TRBV6-5 to TRBJ2-5; TRBD2 matches 9 bases. Germline V gene data show CDR1 as MNHEY and CDR2 as SVGAGI. The CDR3 is 15 amino acids. J was trimmed by 1 base and V by 8 bases; bases with no gene match: 8. Written as DNA, the CDR3 is TGTGCCAGCGGCGCTAGCGGGGCTGTCCAAGAGACCCAGTACTTC. Translation gives CASGASGAVQETQYF.

The chain recombines TRBV4-3 with TRBJ2-1, with 9 bases identical to TRBD2. The V gene's germline CDR1 is LGHNA and CDR2 YSLEER. The junction had 7 bases not matched to a gene; V was cut back by 0 bases and J by 10 bases. The CDR3 has 15 residues. This CDR3 reads CASSQDERGAGEQFF. The CDR3 DNA reads TGCGCCAGCAGCCAAGACGAGCGGGGGGCCGGGGAGCAGTTCTTC.